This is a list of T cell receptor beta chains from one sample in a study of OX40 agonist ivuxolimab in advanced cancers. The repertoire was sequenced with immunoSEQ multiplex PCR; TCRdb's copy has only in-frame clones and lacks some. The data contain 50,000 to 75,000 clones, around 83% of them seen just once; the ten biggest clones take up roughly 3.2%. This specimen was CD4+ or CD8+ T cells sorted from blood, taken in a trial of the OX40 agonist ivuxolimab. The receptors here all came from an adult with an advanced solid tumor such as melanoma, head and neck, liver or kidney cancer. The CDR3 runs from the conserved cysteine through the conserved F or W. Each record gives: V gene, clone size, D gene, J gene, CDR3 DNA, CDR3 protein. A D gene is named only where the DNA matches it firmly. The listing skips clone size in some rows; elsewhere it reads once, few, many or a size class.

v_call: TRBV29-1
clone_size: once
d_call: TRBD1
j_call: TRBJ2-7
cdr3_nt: TGCAGCGTTGGGGCAGGGGGCGCAGTAGGCGAGCAGTACTTC
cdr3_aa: CSVGAGGAVGEQYF

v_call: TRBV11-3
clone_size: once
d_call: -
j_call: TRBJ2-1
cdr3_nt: TGTGCCAGCAGCTCCGGACAATCTTACAATGAGCAGTTCTTC
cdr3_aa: CASSSGQSYNEQFF

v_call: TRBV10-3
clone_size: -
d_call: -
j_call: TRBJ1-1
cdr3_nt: TGTGCCATCAGGGACAGCAACACTGAAGCTTTCTTT
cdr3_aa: CAIRDSNTEAFF

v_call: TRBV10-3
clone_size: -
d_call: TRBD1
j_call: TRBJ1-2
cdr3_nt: TGTGCCACAAGCCGACAGGGCCCCAACTATGGCTACACCTTC
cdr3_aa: CATSRQGPNYGYTF

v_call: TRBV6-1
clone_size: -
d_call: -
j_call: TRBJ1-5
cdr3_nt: TGTGCCAGCAGGGTCATGGTGGGCAATCAGCCCCAGCATTTT
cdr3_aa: CASRVMVGNQPQHF

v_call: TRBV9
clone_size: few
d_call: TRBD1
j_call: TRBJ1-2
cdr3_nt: TGTGCCAGCAGCCAGTGGACAGGGACGGATGGCTACACCTTC
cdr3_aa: CASSQWTGTDGYTF

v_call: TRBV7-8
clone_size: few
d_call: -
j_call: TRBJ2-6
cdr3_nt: TGTGCCAGCAGCCATCGTCGGGTCTCTGGGGCCAACGTCCTGACTTTC
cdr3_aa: CASSHRRVSGANVLTF

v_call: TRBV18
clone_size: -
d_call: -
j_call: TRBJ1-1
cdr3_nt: TGTGCCAGCTCAGCCCATGAGGGACTAAACACTGAAGCTTTCTTT
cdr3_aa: CASSAHEGLNTEAFF

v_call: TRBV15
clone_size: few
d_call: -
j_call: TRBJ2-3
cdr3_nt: TGTGCCACCAGCAGGTCCGGGACCCCCACAGATACGCAGTATTTT
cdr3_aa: CATSRSGTPTDTQYF

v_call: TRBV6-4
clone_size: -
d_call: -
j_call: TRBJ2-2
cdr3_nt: TGTGCCAGCAGGGGATTCACCGGGGAGCTGTTTTTT
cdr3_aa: CASRGFTGELFF

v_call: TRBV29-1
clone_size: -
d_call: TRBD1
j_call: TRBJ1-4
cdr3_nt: TGCAGCGTTTTTGAAGGACAGGGTTCCGAAAAACTGTTTTTT
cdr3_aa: CSVFEGQGSEKLFF

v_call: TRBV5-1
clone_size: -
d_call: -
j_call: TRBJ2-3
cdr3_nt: TGCGCCAGCAGCTTCACGGGGTATAGCACAGATACGCAGTATTTT
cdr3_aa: CASSFTGYSTDTQYF

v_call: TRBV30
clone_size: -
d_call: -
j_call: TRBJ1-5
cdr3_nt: TGTGCCTGGAGGGCCGCGGGTCTAAGCAATCAGCCCCAGCATTTT
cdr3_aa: CAWRAAGLSNQPQHF

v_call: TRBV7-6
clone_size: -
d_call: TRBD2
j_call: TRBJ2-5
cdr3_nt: TGTGCCAGCAGCCTGACTAGCGGGGAGACCCAGTACTTC
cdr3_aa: CASSLTSGETQYF

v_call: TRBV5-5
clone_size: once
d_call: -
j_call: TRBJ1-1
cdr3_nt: TGTGCCAGCAGCCGGGTTGCTGCAATGAACACTGAAGCTTTCTTT
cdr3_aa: CASSRVAAMNTEAFF

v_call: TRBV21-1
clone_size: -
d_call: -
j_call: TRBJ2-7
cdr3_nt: TGTGCCAGCAGCAAAGTTGCACCTATTACCTCCTACGAGCAGTACTTC
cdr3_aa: CASSKVAPITSYEQYF

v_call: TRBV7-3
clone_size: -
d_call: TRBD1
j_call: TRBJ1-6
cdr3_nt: TGTGCCAGCAGCTTAATGGGACAGGGTAATTCACCCCTCCACTTT
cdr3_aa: CASSLMGQGNSPLHF

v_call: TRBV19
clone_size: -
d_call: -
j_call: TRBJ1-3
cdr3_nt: TGTGCCACAAGACAGACTGGAAACACCATATATTTT
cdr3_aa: CATRQTGNTIYF

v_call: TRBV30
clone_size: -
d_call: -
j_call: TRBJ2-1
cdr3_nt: TGTGCCTGGAGTGTGGTAGTAGTGGGGAAGGGGAACAATGAGCAGTTCTTC
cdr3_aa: CAWSVVVVGKGNNEQFF

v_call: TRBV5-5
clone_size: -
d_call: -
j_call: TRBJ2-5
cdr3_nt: TGTGCCAGCAGCTTGACAGGGATGGTTCCAGAGACCCAGTACTTC
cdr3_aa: CASSLTGMVPETQYF

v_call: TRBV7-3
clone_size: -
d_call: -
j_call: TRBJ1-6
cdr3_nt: TGTGCCAGCAGCTTAAACCCGACAGGAAATTCACCCCTCCACTTT
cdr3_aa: CASSLNPTGNSPLHF

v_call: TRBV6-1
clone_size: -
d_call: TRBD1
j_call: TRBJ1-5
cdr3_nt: TGTGCCAGCAGAATCAGACAGGGGTTTGGACAGCCCCAGCATTTT
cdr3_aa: CASRIRQGFGQPQHF

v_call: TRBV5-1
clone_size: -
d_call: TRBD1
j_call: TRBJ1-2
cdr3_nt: TGCGCCAGCAGCGAGGGACAGGGGGCATATGGCTACACCTTC
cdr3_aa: CASSEGQGAYGYTF

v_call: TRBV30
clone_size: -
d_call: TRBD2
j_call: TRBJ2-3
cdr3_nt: TGTGCCTGGAGGCAAGGGGAGGGGAGGACGCAGTATTTT
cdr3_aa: CAWRQGEGRTQYF

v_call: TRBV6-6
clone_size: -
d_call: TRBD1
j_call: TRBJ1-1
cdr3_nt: TGTGCCAGCAGTCGACAGGGCACTGAAGCTTTCTTT
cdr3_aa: CASSRQGTEAFF

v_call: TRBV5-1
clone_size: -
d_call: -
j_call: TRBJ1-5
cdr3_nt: TGCGCCAGCAGCTTCGGCCTGGGGGGCAATCAGCCCCAGCATTTT
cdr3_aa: CASSFGLGGNQPQHF

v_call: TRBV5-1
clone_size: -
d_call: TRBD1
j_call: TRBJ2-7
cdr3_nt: TGCGCCAGCGGCCGGGACAGCTCCTACGAGCAGTACTTC
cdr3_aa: CASGRDSSYEQYF

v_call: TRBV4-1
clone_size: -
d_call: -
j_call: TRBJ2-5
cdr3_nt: TGCGCCAGCAGCCAAGTCCCCACTGGACAAGAGACCCAGTACTTC
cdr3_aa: CASSQVPTGQETQYF

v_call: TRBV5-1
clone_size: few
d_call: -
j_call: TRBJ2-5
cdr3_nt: TGCGCCAGCAGCTTGGCCCTCACCGGGGCCGGGGAGACCCAGTACTTC
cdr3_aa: CASSLALTGAGETQYF

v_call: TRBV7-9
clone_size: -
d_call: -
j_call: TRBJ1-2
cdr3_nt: TGTGCCAGCAGCCGCAGTAGCAGCTACGATAACTATGGCTACACCTTC
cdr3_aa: CASSRSSSYDNYGYTF

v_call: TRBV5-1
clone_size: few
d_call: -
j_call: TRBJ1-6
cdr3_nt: TGCGCCAGCAGCTCGGACACAGGGCAGGGGAATTCACCCCTCCACTTT
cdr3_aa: CASSSDTGQGNSPLHF

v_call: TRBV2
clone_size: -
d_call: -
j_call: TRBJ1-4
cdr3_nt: TGTGCCAGCAGTGTTACAGAGGTCAAACTGTTTTTT
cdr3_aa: CASSVTEVKLFF

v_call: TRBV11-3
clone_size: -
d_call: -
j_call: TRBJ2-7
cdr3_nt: TGTGCCAGCAGCTTATCGAAGTACTACGAGCAGTACTTC
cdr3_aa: CASSLSKYYEQYF

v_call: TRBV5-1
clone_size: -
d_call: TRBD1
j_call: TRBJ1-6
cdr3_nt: TGCGCCAGCAGCAATGGACACGTAGGGACAGGTGGGGCGATGTATTCACCCCTCCACTTT
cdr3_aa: CASSNGHVGTGGAMYSPLHF

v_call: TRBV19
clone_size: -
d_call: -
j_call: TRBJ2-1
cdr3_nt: TGTGCCAGTAGTATAGGGTGGCAGGGAAACAATGAGCAGTTCTTC
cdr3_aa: CASSIGWQGNNEQFF

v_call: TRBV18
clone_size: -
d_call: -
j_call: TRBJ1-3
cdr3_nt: TGTGCCAGCTCACCAGAGGAGGGCATGTCCGGAAACACCATATATTTT
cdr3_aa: CASSPEEGMSGNTIYF

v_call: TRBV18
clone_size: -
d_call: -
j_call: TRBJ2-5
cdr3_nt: TGTGCCAGCTCAGGACTTCCTAACCAAGAGACCCAGTACTTC
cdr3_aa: CASSGLPNQETQYF

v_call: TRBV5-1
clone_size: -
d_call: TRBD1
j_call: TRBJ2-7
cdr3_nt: TGCGCCAGCAGCCCCGGGACAGCTTACGAGCAGTACTTC
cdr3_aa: CASSPGTAYEQYF

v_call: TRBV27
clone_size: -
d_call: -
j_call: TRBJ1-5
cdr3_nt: TGTGCCAGCAGTTCCCCGGGACACCCGCCACCGCCCATCAATCAGCCCCAGCATTTT
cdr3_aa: CASSSPGHPPPPINQPQHF

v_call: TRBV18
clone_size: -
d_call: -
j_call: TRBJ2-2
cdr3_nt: TGTGCCAGCTCACCATCAGGGGTCCCTAACACCGGGGAGCTGTTTTTT
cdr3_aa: CASSPSGVPNTGELFF